Listed below are T cell receptor beta chains from one sample, sequenced in a study of identical twins. TCRdb passed the 5' RACE reads through MiXCR, listing each CDR3 protein once. The profile shows about 810,000 distinct CDR3 sequences, more than 9% of them singletons. Separately, the same data were catalogued under a study of yellow fever vaccine responses in identical twins.

The sample taken for sequencing was PBMCs. The receptors shown here come from a woman under 30 in good health. Each CDR3 is given with its conserved first and last residue. Each record gives: J gene, D gene, V gene, clone size, CDR3 protein, CDR3 DNA. A D gene is named only where the DNA matches it firmly. Clone size is given for some rows only: seen once, a few or many times, or a class if the clone is expanded.

>TRBJ2-3|-|TRBV20-1|few
CSANIGPTQYF
TGCAGTGCTAACATCGGGCCTACGCAGTATTTT
>TRBJ1-6|-|TRBV6-2/TRBV6-3|many
CASSARQSYNSPLHF
TGTGCCAGCAGTGCCCGACAGTCCTATAATTCACCCCTCCACTTT
>TRBJ2-5|-|TRBV27|few
CASKDGNQETQYF
TGTGCCAGCAAGGACGGAAACCAAGAGACCCAGTACTTC
>TRBJ1-3|-|TRBV4-1|many
CASSQADMGFVGNTIYF
TGCGCCAGCAGCCAAGCGGACATGGGGTTCGTCGGAAACACCATATATTTT
>TRBJ1-1|-|TRBV7-9|-
CASSLARNRAGTEAFF
TGTGCCAGCAGCTTAGCGCGTAACAGGGCGGGGACTGAAGCTTTCTTT
>TRBJ2-5|TRBD1|TRBV6-1|many
CASSEWTGYQETQYF
TGTGCCAGCAGTGAATGGACAGGGTACCAAGAGACCCAGTACTTC
>TRBJ2-3|-|TRBV20-1|-
CSAGAPPSETQYF
TGCAGTGCGGGGGCCCCACCTTCTGAGACGCAGTATTTT
>TRBJ1-2|-|TRBV6-1|few
CASSEGRNYGYTF
TGTGCCAGCAGTGAGGGCCGAAACTATGGCTACACCTTC
>TRBJ2-2|TRBD2|TRBV5-6|many
CASSPWPSGTGELFF
TGTGCCAGCAGCCCGTGGCCTAGCGGCACCGGGGAGCTGTTTTTT
>TRBJ2-1|-|TRBV7-9|-
CASSLALGSYNEQFF
TGTGCCAGCAGCTTAGCCCTAGGGTCCTACAATGAGCAGTTCTTC
>TRBJ2-2|TRBD1|TRBV6-5|-
CASSYSIQGSTGEWFF
TGTGCCAGCAGTTACTCGATACAGGGGAGCACCGGGGAGTGGTTTTTT
>TRBJ2-3|-|TRBV5-1|few
CASSEDSPDSIGTDTQYF
TGCGCCAGCAGCGAAGACAGCCCGGACTCGATCGGCACAGATACGCAGTATTTT
>TRBJ2-2|-|TRBV25-1|-
CASSELGRGNTGELFF
TGTGCCAGCAGTGAATTGGGCAGGGGAAACACCGGGGAGCTGTTTTTT
>TRBJ2-2|-|TRBV11-1|few
CASHGTSNTGELFF
TGTGCCAGTCACGGGACATCGAACACCGGGGAGCTGTTTTTT
>TRBJ2-1|TRBD2|TRBV20-1|-
CSASETSGSEQFF
TGCAGTGCTAGTGAAACTAGCGGGAGTGAGCAGTTCTTC
>TRBJ2-1|TRBD2|TRBV18|few
CASSPWGSGSGHNEQFF
TGTGCCAGCTCACCCTGGGGGAGCGGGAGTGGCCACAATGAGCAGTTCTTC
>TRBJ2-5|-|TRBV29-1|many
CSVSETQYF
TGCAGCGTGAGCGAGACCCAGTACTTC
>TRBJ2-1|-|TRBV28|-
CASSATSRAVYEQFF
TGTGCCAGCAGTGCAACTAGTCGGGCGGTCTATGAGCAGTTCTTC
>TRBJ2-7|-|TRBV5-1|-
CASSYRQDPYEQYF
TGCGCCAGCAGCTATCGACAGGACCCCTACGAGCAGTACTTC
>TRBJ1-5|TRBD1|TRBV24-1|-
CAIYRGDQPQHF
TGTGCCATTTACAGGGGGGACCAGCCCCAGCATTTT
>TRBJ2-3|-|TRBV15|-
CATSRPTDTQYF
TGTGCCACCAGCAGGCCCACAGATACGCAGTATTTT
>TRBJ2-1|-|TRBV3-1|-
CASSYRDSSNYNEQFF
TGTGCCAGCAGCTACAGGGACTCTTCGAACTACAATGAGCAGTTCTTC